This TCR beta chain derives from a study of technical replicates of blood from a handful of donors. This CDR3 has 14 amino acids. The germline V gene encodes CDR1 MNHEY and CDR2 SVGAGI. Trimming stripped 4 bases from V and 0 bases from J, with 9 bases between. Assay used: immunoSEQ multiplex PCR; TCRdb lists only in-frame clones, some missing. The data show 74,000 or so clones, just under 95% seen once. Sequencing was performed on T cells isolated from PBMCs. The rearrangement links TRBV6-5 to TRBJ1-1; possible D gene TRBD1, 6 bases. This sequence was found in a human donor in good health. The CDR3 DNA is TGTGCCAGCAGTTTACAGGGTGTGAACACTGAAGCTTTCTTT. It encodes CASSLQGVNTEAFF.